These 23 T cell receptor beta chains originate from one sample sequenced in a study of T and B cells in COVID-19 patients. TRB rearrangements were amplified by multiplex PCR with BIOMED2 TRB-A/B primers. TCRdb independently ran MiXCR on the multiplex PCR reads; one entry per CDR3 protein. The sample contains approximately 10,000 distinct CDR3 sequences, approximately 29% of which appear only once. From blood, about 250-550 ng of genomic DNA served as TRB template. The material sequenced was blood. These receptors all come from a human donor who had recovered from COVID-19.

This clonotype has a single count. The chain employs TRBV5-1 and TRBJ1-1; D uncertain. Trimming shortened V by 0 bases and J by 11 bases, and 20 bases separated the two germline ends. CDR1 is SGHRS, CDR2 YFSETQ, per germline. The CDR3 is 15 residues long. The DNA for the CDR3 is TGCGCCAGCAGCTTGGACAACCCAAATTCACAGATGGCTTTCTTT. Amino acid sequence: CASSLDNPNSQMAFF.

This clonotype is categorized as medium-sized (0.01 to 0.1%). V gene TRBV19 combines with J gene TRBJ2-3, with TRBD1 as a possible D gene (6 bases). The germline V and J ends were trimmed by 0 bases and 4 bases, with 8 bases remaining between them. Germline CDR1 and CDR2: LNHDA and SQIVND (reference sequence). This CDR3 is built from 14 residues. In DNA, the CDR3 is TGTGCCAGTAGTATAGATACAGGGTCAGATACGCAGTATTTT. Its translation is CASSIDTGSDTQYF.

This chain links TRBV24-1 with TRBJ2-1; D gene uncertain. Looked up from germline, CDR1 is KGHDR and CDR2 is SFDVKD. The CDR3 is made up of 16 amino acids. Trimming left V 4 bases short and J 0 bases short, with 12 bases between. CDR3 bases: TGTGCCACCAGTGACCGGACGACCAGCTCCTACAATGAGCAGTTCTTC. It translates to CATSDRTTSSYNEQFF.

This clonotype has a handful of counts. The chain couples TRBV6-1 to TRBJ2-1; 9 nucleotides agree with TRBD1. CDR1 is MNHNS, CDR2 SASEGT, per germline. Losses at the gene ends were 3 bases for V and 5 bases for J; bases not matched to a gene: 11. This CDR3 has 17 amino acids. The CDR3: CASSDPAGTGIHNEQFF. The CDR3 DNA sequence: TGTGCCAGCAGTGATCCGGCCGGGACAGGGATCCACAATGAGCAGTTCTTC.

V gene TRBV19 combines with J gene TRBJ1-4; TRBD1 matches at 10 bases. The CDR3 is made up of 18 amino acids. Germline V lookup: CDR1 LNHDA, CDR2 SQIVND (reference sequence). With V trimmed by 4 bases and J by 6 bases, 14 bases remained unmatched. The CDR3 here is CASSTVPGTGVWDEKLFF. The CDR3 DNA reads TGTGCCAGTAGTACCGTACCCGGGACAGGGGTCTGGGATGAAAAACTGTTTTTT.

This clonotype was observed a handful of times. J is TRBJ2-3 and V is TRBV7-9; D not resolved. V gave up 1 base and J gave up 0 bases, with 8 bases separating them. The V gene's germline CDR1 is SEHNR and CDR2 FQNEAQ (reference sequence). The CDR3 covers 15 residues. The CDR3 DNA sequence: TGTGCCAGCAGCTTAGTAGTGGGAAGCACAGATACGCAGTATTTT. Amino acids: CASSLVVGSTDTQYF.

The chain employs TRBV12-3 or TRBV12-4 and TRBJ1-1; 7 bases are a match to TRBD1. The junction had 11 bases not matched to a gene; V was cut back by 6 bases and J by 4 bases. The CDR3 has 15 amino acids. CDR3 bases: TGTGCCAGCAGCGGTCCTCACAGGGGAATCACTGAAGCTTTCTTT. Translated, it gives CASSGPHRGITEAFF.

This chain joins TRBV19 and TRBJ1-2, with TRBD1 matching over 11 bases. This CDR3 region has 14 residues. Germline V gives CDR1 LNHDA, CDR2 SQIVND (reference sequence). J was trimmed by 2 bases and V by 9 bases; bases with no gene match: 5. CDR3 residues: CASSRTGGNYGYTF. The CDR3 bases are TGTGCCAGCTCCCGGACAGGGGGCAACTATGGCTACACCTTC.

The CDR3 DNA is TGTGCCAGCAGGCGAACTATGGGGACTGAAGCTTTCTTT. It translates to CASRRTMGTEAFF. The chain uses TRBV6-6 and TRBJ1-1; D remains ambiguous. Trimming left V 6 bases short and J 5 bases short, with 13 bases between. This CDR3 spans 13 amino acids. The germline gives CDR1 MNHNY, CDR2 SVGAGI (reference sequence).

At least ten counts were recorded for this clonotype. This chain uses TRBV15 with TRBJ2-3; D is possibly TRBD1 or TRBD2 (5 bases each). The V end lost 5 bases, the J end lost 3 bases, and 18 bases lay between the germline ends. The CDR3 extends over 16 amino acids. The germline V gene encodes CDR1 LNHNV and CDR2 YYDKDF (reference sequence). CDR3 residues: CATSLGTQVETDTQYF. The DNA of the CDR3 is TGTGCCACCAGCCTCGGGACGCAGGTAGAAACAGATACGCAGTATTTT.

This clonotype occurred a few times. The CDR3 DNA sequence: TGTGCCAGCAGCTTCGCCCGAGGCCTCCACTTT. It is translated as CASSFARGLHF. V and J are TRBV5-8 and TRBJ1-6; D is undetermined. Per the germline V gene, CDR1 is SGHTS and CDR2 is YDEGEE. Between the trimmed V and J ends, which lost 2 bases and 15 bases, there was a span of 9 bases. The CDR3 spans 11 residues. Together with reference TRBV5-8 and TRBJ1-6, the CDR3 gives the full variable domain: EAGVTQSPTHLIKTRGQQATLRCSPISGHTSVYWYQQALGLGLQFLLWYDEGEERNRGNFPPRFSGRQFPNYSSELNVNALELEDSALYLCASSFARGLHFGNGTRLTVT.

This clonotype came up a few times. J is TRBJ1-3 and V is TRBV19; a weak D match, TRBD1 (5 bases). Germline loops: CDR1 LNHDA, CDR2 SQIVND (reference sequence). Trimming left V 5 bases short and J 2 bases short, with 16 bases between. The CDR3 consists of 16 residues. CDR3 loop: CASSSPGRRTGNTIYF. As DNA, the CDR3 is TGTGCCAGTAGTTCTCCAGGGAGAAGGACTGGAAACACCATATATTTT.

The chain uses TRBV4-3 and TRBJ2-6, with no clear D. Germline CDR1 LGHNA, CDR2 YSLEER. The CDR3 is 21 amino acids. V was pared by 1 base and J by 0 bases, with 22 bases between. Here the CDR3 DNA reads TGCGCCAGCAGCCAAGTACTTTATCCGAACAGAATCGACTCTGGGGCCAACGTCCTGACTTTC. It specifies CASSQVLYPNRIDSGANVLTF.

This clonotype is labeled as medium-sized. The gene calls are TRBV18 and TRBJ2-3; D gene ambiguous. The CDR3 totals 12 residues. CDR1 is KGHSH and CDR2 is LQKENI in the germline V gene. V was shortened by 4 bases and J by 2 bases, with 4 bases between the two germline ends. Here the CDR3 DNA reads TGTGCCAGCTCACGAGACACAGATACGCAGTATTTT. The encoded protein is CASSRDTDTQYF.

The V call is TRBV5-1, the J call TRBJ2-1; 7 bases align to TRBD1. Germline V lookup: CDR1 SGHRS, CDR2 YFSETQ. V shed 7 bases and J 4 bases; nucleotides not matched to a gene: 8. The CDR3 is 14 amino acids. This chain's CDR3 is CASGRDSPYNEQFF. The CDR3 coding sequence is TGCGCCAGCGGCCGGGACAGCCCTTACAATGAGCAGTTCTTC.

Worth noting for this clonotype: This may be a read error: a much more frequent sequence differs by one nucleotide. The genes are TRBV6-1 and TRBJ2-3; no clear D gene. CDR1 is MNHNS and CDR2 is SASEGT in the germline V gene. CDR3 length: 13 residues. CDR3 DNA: TGTGCCAACAGTAACGACCAGGCGGTCGCGCAGTATTTT. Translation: CANSNDQAVAQYF.

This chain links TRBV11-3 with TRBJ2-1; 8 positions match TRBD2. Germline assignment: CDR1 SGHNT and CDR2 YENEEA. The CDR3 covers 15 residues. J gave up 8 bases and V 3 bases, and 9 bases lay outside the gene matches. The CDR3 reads CASSLTSAKSDEQFF. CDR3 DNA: TGTGCCAGCAGCTTGACTAGCGCCAAGAGCGATGAGCAGTTCTTC.

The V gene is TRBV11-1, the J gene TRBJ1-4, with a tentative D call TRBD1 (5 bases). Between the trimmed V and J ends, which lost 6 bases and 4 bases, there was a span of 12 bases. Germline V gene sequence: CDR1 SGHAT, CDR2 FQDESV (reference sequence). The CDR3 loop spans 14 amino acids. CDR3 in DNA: TGTGCCAGCAGTTCTCAGGGAAGTAATGAAAAACTGTTTTTT. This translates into CASSSQGSNEKLFF.

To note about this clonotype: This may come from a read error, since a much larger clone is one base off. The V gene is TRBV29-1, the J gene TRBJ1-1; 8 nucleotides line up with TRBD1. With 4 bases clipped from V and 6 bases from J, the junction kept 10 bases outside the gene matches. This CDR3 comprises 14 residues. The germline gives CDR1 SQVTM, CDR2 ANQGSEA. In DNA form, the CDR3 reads TGCAGCGTTGTGGGTGGGACAGGTAACGCTGAAGCTTTCTTT. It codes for CSVVGGTGNAEAFF.

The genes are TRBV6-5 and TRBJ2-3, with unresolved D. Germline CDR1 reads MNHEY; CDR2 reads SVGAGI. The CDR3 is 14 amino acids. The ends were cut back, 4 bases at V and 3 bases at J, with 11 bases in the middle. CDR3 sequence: CASSSGQWTDTQYF. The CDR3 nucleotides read TGTGCCAGCAGTTCGGGCCAGTGGACAGATACGCAGTATTTT.

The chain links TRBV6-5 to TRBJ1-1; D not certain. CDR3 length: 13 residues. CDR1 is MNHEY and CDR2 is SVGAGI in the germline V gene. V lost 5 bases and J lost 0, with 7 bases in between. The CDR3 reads CASSDHMNTEAFF. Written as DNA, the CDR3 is TGTGCCAGCAGTGACCACATGAACACTGAAGCTTTCTTT.

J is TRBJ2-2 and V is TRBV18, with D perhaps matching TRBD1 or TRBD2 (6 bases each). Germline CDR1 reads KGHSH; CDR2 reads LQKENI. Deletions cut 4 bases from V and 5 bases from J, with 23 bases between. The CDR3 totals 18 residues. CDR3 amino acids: CASSRDQYGGGVTGELFF. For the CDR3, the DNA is TGTGCCAGCTCACGAGACCAATACGGGGGCGGGGTAACCGGGGAGCTGTTTTTT.

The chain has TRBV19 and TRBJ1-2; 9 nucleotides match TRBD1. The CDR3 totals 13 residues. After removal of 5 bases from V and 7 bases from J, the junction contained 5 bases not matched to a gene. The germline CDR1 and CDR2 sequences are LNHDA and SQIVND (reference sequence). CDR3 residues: CASSADRGSGYTF. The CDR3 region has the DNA TGTGCCAGTAGTGCGGACAGGGGATCTGGCTACACCTTC.